This T cell receptor beta chain was documented in a study of cytomegalovirus exposure and HLA in healthy donors. General study results and limits: Being productive about 87% or about 30% of the time was typical of most TCR beta V segments in an earlier analysis. What TCR beta sequences reportedly achieved was accurate prediction of HLA-A and HLA-B alleles in most subjects. A few chains linked to CMV were shown in vitro to be specific for CMV antigens.

Regarding this clone: Its antigen is as yet unknown.

A multiplex PCR was run with 60 Vbeta primers and 13 Jbeta primers. The data were produced by immunoSEQ multiplex PCR, yet TCRdb's version contains in-frame clones alone and is incomplete. The sample includes 160,000 or so clones, about three quarters of them seen just once. This TCR derives from a woman in her thirties or forties in good health and CMV-seropositive. What was sequenced was PBMCs.

CDR3 sequence reads: CASSLQNRGRNTIYF. The DNA for the CDR3 is TGTGCCAGCAGTCTACAAAACAGGGGGAGAAACACCATATATTTT. The chain has TRBV28 and TRBJ1-3, with 8 bases that match TRBD1. CDR3 length: 15 amino acids. Trimming took 5 bases from V and 5 from J; bases not matched to a gene: 8. Germline values: CDR1 MDHEN, CDR2 SYDVKM.